These 12 T cell receptor beta chains share one sample of origin, sequenced in a study of shared T cell receptors in the human thymus. Only in-frame clones appear in the TCRdb table, and some are missing; sequencing was by immunoSEQ multiplex PCR. Here the sample spans 550,000 to 800,000 clones, approximately 85% being singletons. These data were likewise used in another study, on human thymus T cells.

Sequenced input: thymocytes. Source of these receptors: a girl less than two years old with a congenital heart defect.

The chain uses TRBV27 and TRBJ1-1, with D perhaps TRBD1 (5 bases). This CDR3 is 14 amino acids long. Trimming removed 7 bases from V and 4 bases from J, with 16 bases in between. The germline V gene encodes CDR1 MNHEY and CDR2 SMNVEV (reference sequence). The CDR3 is CASMDTRRGTEAFF. The CDR3 DNA is TGTGCCAGCATGGACACCCGGCGCGGCACTGAAGCTTTCTTT.

The chain combines TRBV2 with TRBJ2-7; TRBD1 matches 10 bases. This CDR3 has 14 amino acids. V lost 6 bases, J lost 1 base, and 3 bases stayed unmatched. Germline V CDR1 and CDR2: SNHLY, FYNNEI. The CDR3 coding sequence is TGTGCCAGCAGGGGGACAGGGGCTTCCTACGAGCAGTACTTC. Amino acid sequence: CASRGTGASYEQYF.

Turning to this clone: The same CDR3 arises from other DNA sequences in this sample as well. The chain employs TRBV27 and TRBJ1-6, with TRBD1 as a possible D gene (5 bases). Germline lookup yields CDR1 MNHEY and CDR2 SMNVEV (reference sequence). V dropped 3 bases and J dropped 0 bases, with 27 bases sitting between them. The CDR3 extends over 22 amino acids. The CDR3 loop reads CASSFTKNPRAVSSSYNSPLHF. In nucleotides, the CDR3 is TGTGCCAGCAGTTTTACGAAAAATCCCAGGGCTGTCTCGAGCTCCTATAATTCACCCCTCCACTTT.

The chain is built from TRBV5-1 and TRBJ2-2, with D possibly matching TRBD1 (5 bases). There are 16 residues in the CDR3. Germline V gene lookup returns CDR1 SGHRS and CDR2 YFSETQ. The V end was cut by 0 bases, the J end by 1 base, with 10 bases between. This chain's CDR3 is CASSLAQGRNTGELFF. CDR3 coding DNA: TGCGCCAGCAGCTTGGCTCAGGGTAGGAACACCGGGGAGCTGTTTTTT.

The chain links TRBV7-8 to TRBJ2-3; 12 nucleotides align to TRBD2. Trimming cost V 1 base and J 2 bases; bases outside gene matches: 13. The CDR3 consists of 20 residues. Germline assignment: CDR1 SGHVS and CDR2 FQNEAQ. CDR3 region: CASSLGLPASGGDNTDTQYF. CDR3 in DNA: TGTGCCAGCAGCTTAGGGCTCCCGGCTAGCGGGGGGGATAACACAGATACGCAGTATTTT. Full variable domain (remainder filled in from reference TRBV7-8 and TRBJ2-3): GAGVSQSPRYKVAKRGQDVALRCDPISGHVSLFWYQQALGQGPEFLTYFQNEAQLDKSGLPSDRFFAERPEGSVSTLKIQRTQQEDSAVYLCASSLGLPASGGDNTDTQYFGPGTRLTVL.

The J gene is TRBJ2-5, the V gene TRBV7-6; maybe TRBD2 (5 bases). CDR3 length: 15 amino acids. Trimming took off 0 bases at V and 2 bases at J, with 10 bases between the two ends. Germline V gene lookup returns CDR1 SGHVS and CDR2 FNYEAQ. The CDR3 loop is CASSLALRGQETQYF. The CDR3 DNA follows: TGTGCCAGCAGCTTAGCGCTTCGGGGACAAGAGACCCAGTACTTC.

This chain uses TRBV4-3 with TRBJ2-1; no firm D call. The V end was cut by 3 bases, the J end by 6 bases, with 18 bases between. The V gene's germline CDR1 is LGHNA and CDR2 YSLEER. This CDR3 contains 16 residues. Here the CDR3 DNA reads TGCGCCAGCAGCCATATATGGAGTTTAAAACGCAATGAGCAGTTCTTC. The encoded protein is CASSHIWSLKRNEQFF.

V is TRBV4-1 and J is TRBJ2-5, with D perhaps TRBD2 (7 bases). This CDR3 region has 15 residues. V dropped 4 bases and J dropped 5 bases, with 17 bases sitting between them. The germline V gene has CDR1 MGHRA and CDR2 YSYEKL. The CDR3 DNA reads as TGCGCCAGCAGCCCTGAATGGGGGGGGCAGGAGACCCAGTACTTC. The encoded protein is CASSPEWGGQETQYF.

The chain employs TRBV14 and TRBJ2-2; TRBD1 aligns across 10 bases. The CDR3 loop spans 15 amino acids. The germline V gene encodes CDR1 SGHDN and CDR2 FVKESK. With V trimmed by 2 bases and J by 4 bases, 1 base remained unmatched. As DNA, the CDR3 is TGTGCCAGCAGCCAACGGACAGGGGGCACCGGGGAGCTGTTTTTT. Translation: CASSQRTGGTGELFF.

This rearrangement joins TRBV29-1 to TRBJ2-3; no firm D call. CDR1 is SQVTM and CDR2 is ANQGSEA in the germline V gene. V lost 4 bases and J lost 1, with 9 bases in between. CDR3 length: 13 amino acids. DNA of the CDR3: TGCAGCGTTGGACACCTCGGCACAGATACGCAGTATTTT. This sequence encodes CSVGHLGTDTQYF.

This clone was picked up one time. The chain recombines TRBV5-1 with TRBJ1-1; 7 bases line up with TRBD1. The CDR3 sequence is 17 residues long. V trimming: 4 bases; J trimming: 0 bases; junction bases outside the gene matches: 12. Germline CDR1 is SGHRS and CDR2 is YFSETQ. CDR3 nucleotide sequence: TGCGCCAGCAGCCCTCTAATTCACAGGGGAATGAACACTGAAGCTTTCTTT. Amino acids: CASSPLIHRGMNTEAFF.

The chain employs TRBV5-1 and TRBJ1-2; D gene uncertain. The CDR3 extends over 13 amino acids. V lost 3 bases and J lost 2, with 8 bases in between. Germline loops: CDR1 SGHRS, CDR2 YFSETQ. The CDR3 nucleotides read TGCGCCAGCAGCTCGACTTCAAACTATGGCTACACCTTC. Protein: CASSSTSNYGYTF.